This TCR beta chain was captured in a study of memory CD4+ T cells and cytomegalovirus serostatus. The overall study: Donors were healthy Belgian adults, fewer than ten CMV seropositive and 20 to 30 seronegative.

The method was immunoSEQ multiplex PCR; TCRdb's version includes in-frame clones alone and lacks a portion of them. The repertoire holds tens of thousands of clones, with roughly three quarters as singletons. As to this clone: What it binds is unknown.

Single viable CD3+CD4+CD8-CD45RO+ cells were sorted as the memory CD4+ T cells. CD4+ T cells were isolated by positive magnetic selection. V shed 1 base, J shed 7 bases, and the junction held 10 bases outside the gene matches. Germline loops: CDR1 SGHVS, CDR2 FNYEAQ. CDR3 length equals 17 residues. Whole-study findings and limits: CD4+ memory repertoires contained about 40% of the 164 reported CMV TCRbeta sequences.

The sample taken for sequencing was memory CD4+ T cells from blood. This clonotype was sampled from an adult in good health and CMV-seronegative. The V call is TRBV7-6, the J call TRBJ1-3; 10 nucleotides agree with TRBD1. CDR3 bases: TGTGCCAGCAGCTTAGTCTCCGCCGGGACAGGGGAGAACACCATATATTTT. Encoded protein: CASSLVSAGTGENTIYF.